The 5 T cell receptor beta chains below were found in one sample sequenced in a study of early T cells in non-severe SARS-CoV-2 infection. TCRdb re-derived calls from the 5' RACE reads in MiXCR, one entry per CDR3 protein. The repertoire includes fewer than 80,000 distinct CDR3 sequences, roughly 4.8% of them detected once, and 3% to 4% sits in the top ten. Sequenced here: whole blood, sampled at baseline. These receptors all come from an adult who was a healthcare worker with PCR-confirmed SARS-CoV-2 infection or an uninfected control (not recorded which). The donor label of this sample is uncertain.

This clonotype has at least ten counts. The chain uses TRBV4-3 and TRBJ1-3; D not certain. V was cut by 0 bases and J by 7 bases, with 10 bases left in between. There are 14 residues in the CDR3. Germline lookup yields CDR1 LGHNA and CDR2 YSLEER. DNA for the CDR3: TGCGCCAGCAGCCAAGATCCCGGGAGGAACACCATATATTTT. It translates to CASSQDPGRNTIYF.

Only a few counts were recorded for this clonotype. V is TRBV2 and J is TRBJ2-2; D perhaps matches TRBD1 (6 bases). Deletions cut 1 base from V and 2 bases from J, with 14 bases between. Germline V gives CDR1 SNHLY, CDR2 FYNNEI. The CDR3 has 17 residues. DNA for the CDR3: TGTGCCAGCAGTGAAGGGAGTGGGACACCCAACACCGGGGAGCTGTTTTTT. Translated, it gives CASSEGSGTPNTGELFF.

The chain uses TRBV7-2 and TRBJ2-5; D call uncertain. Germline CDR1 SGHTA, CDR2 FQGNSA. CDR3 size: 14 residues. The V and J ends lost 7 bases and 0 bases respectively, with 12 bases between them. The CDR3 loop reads CASTNPQDQETQYF. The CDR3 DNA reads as TGTGCCAGCACCAATCCCCAAGACCAAGAGACCCAGTACTTC.

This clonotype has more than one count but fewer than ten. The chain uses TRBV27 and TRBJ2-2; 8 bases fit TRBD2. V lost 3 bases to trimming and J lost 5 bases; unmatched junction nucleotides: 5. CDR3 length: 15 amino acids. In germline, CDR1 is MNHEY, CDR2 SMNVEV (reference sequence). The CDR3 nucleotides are TGTGCCAGCAGTTTGGGCGGGGGGCTGACCGGGGAGCTGTTTTTT. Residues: CASSLGGGLTGELFF.

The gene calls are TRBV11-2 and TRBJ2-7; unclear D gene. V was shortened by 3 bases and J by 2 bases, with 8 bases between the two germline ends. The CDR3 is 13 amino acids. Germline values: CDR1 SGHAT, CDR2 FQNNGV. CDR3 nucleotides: TGTGCCAGCAGCTTCACGGGTACCTACGAGCAGTACTTC. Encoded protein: CASSFTGTYEQYF.